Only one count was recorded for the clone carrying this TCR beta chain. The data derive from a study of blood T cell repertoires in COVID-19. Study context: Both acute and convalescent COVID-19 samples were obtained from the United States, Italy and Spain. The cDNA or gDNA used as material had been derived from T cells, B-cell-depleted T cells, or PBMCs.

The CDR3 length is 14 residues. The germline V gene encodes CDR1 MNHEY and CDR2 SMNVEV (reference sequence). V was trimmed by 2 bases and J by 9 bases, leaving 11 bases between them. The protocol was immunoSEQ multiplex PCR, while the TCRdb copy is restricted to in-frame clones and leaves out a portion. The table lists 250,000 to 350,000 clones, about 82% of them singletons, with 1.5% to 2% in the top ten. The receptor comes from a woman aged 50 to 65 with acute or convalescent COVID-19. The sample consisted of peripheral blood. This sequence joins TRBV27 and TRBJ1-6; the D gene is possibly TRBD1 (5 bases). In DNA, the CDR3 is TGTGCCAGCAGTTTAGGAGGGGAGGGTTCACCCCTCCACTTT. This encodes CASSLGGEGSPLHF.